The 28 T cell receptor beta chains reported below all come from one sample, sequenced in a study of shared clonotypes between healthy human individuals. Repertoires were generated with immunoSEQ multiplex PCR, while TCRdb's copy carries only in-frame clones and drops some. This sample has 2 million to 2.5 million clones, with around 90% found just once. Sequenced material: naive CD4+ T cells from PBMCs. Subset: CD45RA+ positively selected. These receptors came from a man aged 18-30 years in good health. Some clones in this sample may be carry-over from other donors' samples.

The chain links TRBV21-1 to TRBJ2-7; no DNA check was done on the table's D call, TRBD2. TRBV21-1 is a listed pseudogene. The CDR3 has 18 amino acids. CDR3 sequence (DNA): TGTGCCAGCAGCATAATCCTAGCGGGTAGGCCGGGGGTAGTCGAGCAGTACTTC. Its protein is CASSIILAGRPGVVEQYF.

Concerning this clone: This sample also contains other DNA sequences that code for the same CDR3. This sequence joins TRBV7-9 and TRBJ2-3; D call uncertain. Germline assignment: CDR1 SEHNR and CDR2 FQNEAQ (reference sequence). Trimming took off 0 bases at V and 3 bases at J, with 7 bases between the two ends. This CDR3 is built from 14 residues. This chain's CDR3 is CASSLAGSTDTQYF. Here the CDR3 DNA reads TGTGCCAGCAGCTTAGCGGGATCAACAGATACGCAGTATTTT.

The chain couples TRBV7-9 to TRBJ1-1; D unresolved. V shed 0 bases and J shed 4 bases, with 9 bases lying between them. CDR1 and CDR2 from the germline V gene are SEHNR and FQNEAQ (reference sequence). The CDR3 has 14 amino acids. CDR3 in DNA: TGTGCCAGCAGCTTAGCAGGCGAGGGCACTGAAGCTTTCTTT. Protein: CASSLAGEGTEAFF.

The chain has TRBV5-1 and TRBJ2-7; no definite D call. Germline CDR1 and CDR2: SGHRS and YFSETQ. Trimming left V 2 bases short and J 3 bases short, with 9 bases between. The CDR3 runs 13 residues. Here the CDR3 DNA reads TGCGCCAGCAGCTTATTCTATCGCTACGAGCAGTACTTC. Its translation is CASSLFYRYEQYF.

The chain joins TRBV7-2 to TRBJ2-7, with TRBD2 identical over 8 bases. J lost 2 bases, V lost 3 bases, and 6 bases had no gene match. The CDR3 totals 15 residues. CDR1 and CDR2 from the germline V gene are SGHTA and FQGNSA. CDR3 sequence: CASSLGGGTPYEQYF. The CDR3 DNA reads as TGTGCCAGCAGCTTGGGCGGGGGGACACCCTACGAGCAGTACTTC.

Concerning this clone itself: Other DNA sequences from this sample encode an identical CDR3 as well. In nucleotides, the CDR3 is TGTGCCAGCAGCGTGCTAAGCTCCTACAATGAGCAGTTCTTC. Translated, it gives CASSVLSSYNEQFF. The V call is TRBV9, the J call TRBJ2-1; D gene ambiguous. The length of the CDR3 is 14 residues. CDR1 is SGDLS, CDR2 YYNGEE, per germline. Trimming pared 2 bases from V and 0 bases from J, leaving 6 bases between.

The chain recombines TRBV2 with TRBJ2-5; D is unclear. Per the germline V gene, CDR1 is SNHLY and CDR2 is FYNNEI. The CDR3 consists of 11 residues. V shed 3 bases and J shed 4 bases, with 3 bases lying between them. The CDR3 sequence is CASSESETQYF. The CDR3 DNA sequence: TGTGCCAGCAGTGAGTCAGAGACCCAGTACTTC.

V and J are TRBV27 and TRBJ2-1, with TRBD2 matching 10 bases. Germline lookup yields CDR1 MNHEY and CDR2 SMNVEV (reference sequence). V trimming: 5 bases; J trimming: 4 bases; junction bases outside the gene matches: 8. The CDR3 extends over 16 amino acids. CDR3 bases: TGTGCCAGCAGTGCCCTGAGTAGCGGGAGGTACAATGAGCAGTTCTTC. This sequence encodes CASSALSSGRYNEQFF.

The V gene is TRBV4-2, the J gene TRBJ2-3; D is undetermined. CDR1 LGHNA and CDR2 YNFKEQ come from the germline V gene. The length of the CDR3 is 15 residues. V lost 4 bases to trimming and J lost 11 bases, with 22 bases between them. CDR3 residues: CASSPQTGPWDGQYF. The CDR3 nucleotides are TGTGCCAGCAGCCCACAGACCGGGCCCTGGGATGGGCAGTATTTT.

V is TRBV9 and J is TRBJ2-3, with D tentatively TRBD2 (6 bases). CDR3 size: 14 residues. The ends were cut back, 4 bases at V and 4 bases at J, with 13 bases in the middle. In germline, CDR1 is SGDLS, CDR2 YYNGEE. CDR3 protein: CASSSPGAADTQYF. DNA for the CDR3: TGTGCCAGCAGCTCCCCGGGAGCCGCAGATACGCAGTATTTT.

The chain combines TRBV30 with TRBJ2-7; D may match TRBD1 or TRBD2 (5 bases each). CDR3 length: 13 residues. V dropped 0 bases and J dropped 0 bases, with 6 bases sitting between them. Germline V CDR1 and CDR2: GTSNPN, SVGIG (reference sequence). CDR3 coding DNA: TGTGCCTGGAGTGTAGGGACCTCCTACGAGCAGTACTTC. As protein: CAWSVGTSYEQYF.

The genes are TRBV5-1 and TRBJ1-6; TRBD1 aligns across 10 bases. Unmatched junction bases numbered 1, after V lost 2 bases and J lost 8 bases. Germline values: CDR1 SGHRS, CDR2 YFSETQ. The CDR3 length is 14 residues. The CDR3 loop reads CASSFGTGDSPLHF. CDR3 coding DNA: TGCGCCAGCAGCTTCGGGACAGGGGATTCACCCCTCCACTTT.

This clone was seen only a few times. This CDR3 is also generated by other DNA sequences in the sample. J is TRBJ2-7 and V is TRBV5-1; D gene ambiguous. The CDR3 runs to 13 residues. CDR1 SGHRS and CDR2 YFSETQ come from the germline V gene. The V end was cut by 0 bases, the J end by 1 base, with 5 bases between. The CDR3 DNA reads as TGCGCCAGCAGCTTGGCAGGTTCCTACGAGCAGTACTTC. This gives the protein CASSLAGSYEQYF.

The chain links TRBV7-9 to TRBJ2-7; D ambiguous. Trimming removed 5 bases at V and 2 bases at J, with 13 bases between. Germline assignment: CDR1 SEHNR and CDR2 FQNEAQ (reference sequence). CDR3 length equals 14 residues. CDR3 in DNA: TGTGCCAGCAGCCGGGTGGTACCCCCCTACGAGCAGTACTTC. Translating gives CASSRVVPPYEQYF. Full variable domain (remainder filled in from reference TRBV7-9 and TRBJ2-7): DTGVSQNPRHKITKRGQNVTFRCDPISEHNRLYWYRQTLGQGPEFLTYFQNEAQLEKSRLLSDRFSAERPKGSFSTLEIQRTEQGDSAMYLCASSRVVPPYEQYFGPGTRLTVT.

As to this clone: Other DNA variants within this sample encode the same CDR3. The gene calls are TRBV18 and TRBJ2-7; 9 nucleotides line up with TRBD1. Per the germline V gene, CDR1 is KGHSH and CDR2 is LQKENI. Germline trimming cut 3 bases from V and 1 base from J; bases unmatched to any gene: 1. The CDR3 covers 14 residues. In DNA form, the CDR3 reads TGTGCCAGCTCACCGGGGACAGGGTCCTACGAGCAGTACTTC. This sequence encodes CASSPGTGSYEQYF.

The V call is TRBV6-5, the J call TRBJ1-6; D remains ambiguous. Germline loops: CDR1 MNHEY, CDR2 SVGAGI. The CDR3 spans 16 residues. Trimming pared 0 bases from V and 7 bases from J, leaving 13 bases between. In DNA form, the CDR3 reads TGTGCCAGCAGTTACTCGATGCAGCTTGGGAATTCACCCCTCCACTTT. This gives the protein CASSYSMQLGNSPLHF.

The V and J genes are TRBV4-1 and TRBJ1-4, with D possibly matching TRBD1 (5 bases). Germline loops: CDR1 MGHRA, CDR2 YSYEKL. The CDR3 sequence is 15 residues long. V was shortened by 2 bases and J by 2 bases, with 9 bases between the two germline ends. Here the CDR3 DNA reads TGCGCCAGCAGCCAACGCGGGGCTACTAATGAAAAACTGTTTTTT. Amino acid sequence: CASSQRGATNEKLFF.

This chain connects TRBV19 to TRBJ1-4, with no clear D. CDR1 LNHDA and CDR2 SQIVND come from the germline V gene (reference sequence). V was cut by 5 bases and J by 3 bases, with 4 bases left in between. CDR3 length: 12 amino acids. The CDR3 DNA sequence: TGTGCCAGTAGTCCTTCTAATGAAAAACTGTTTTTT. This codes for CASSPSNEKLFF.

In its sample, this clone was seen once. The chain recombines TRBV6-5 with TRBJ2-6; possible D gene TRBD2, 6 bases. Trimming removed 7 bases at V and 2 bases at J, with 12 bases between. CDR3 length: 15 amino acids. The germline V gene encodes CDR1 MNHEY and CDR2 SVGAGI. This CDR3 reads CASKDGGAGANVLTF. For the CDR3, the DNA is TGTGCCAGCAAAGACGGGGGAGCTGGGGCCAACGTCCTGACTTTC.

This chain joins TRBV7-6 and TRBJ1-4; D is unresolved. The CDR3 is made up of 16 amino acids. CDR1 SGHVS and CDR2 FNYEAQ come from the germline V gene. Trimming took off 4 bases at V and 0 bases at J, with 12 bases between the two ends. The CDR3 DNA follows: TGTGCCAGCAGCTCCGCCTACACCGCAACTAATGAAAAACTGTTTTTT. This translates into CASSSAYTATNEKLFF.

The V call is TRBV14, the J call TRBJ2-7; D is unclear. The CDR3 is 14 residues long. Germline V gene sequence: CDR1 SGHDN, CDR2 FVKESK. V was pared by 1 base and J by 2 bases, with 9 bases between. The CDR3 protein is CASSQVHHTYEQYF. As DNA, the CDR3 is TGTGCCAGCAGCCAAGTCCATCATACCTACGAGCAGTACTTC.

The chain is built from TRBV7-9 and TRBJ1-2, with D possibly matching TRBD1 (5 bases). V dropped 6 bases and J dropped 8 bases, with 16 bases sitting between them. This CDR3 is 13 amino acids long. Germline values: CDR1 SEHNR, CDR2 FQNEAQ (reference sequence). Here the CDR3 reads CASRRGEGQGYTF. The CDR3 DNA reads as TGTGCCAGCAGACGAGGCGAGGGGCAAGGCTACACCTTC.

The J gene is TRBJ1-5, the V gene TRBV6-5; 7 positions agree with TRBD1. Germline V CDR1 and CDR2: MNHEY, SVGAGI. Trimming removed 5 bases from V and 7 bases from J; junction bases left unmatched: 8. This CDR3 is 14 amino acids long. The CDR3 region is CASSRGGGYQPQHF. DNA for the CDR3: TGTGCCAGCAGTAGGGGAGGGGGCTACCAGCCCCAGCATTTT.

The chain couples TRBV9 to TRBJ2-7; 7 nucleotides align to TRBD2. The CDR3 sequence is 15 residues long. The J segment lost 1 base and the V segment lost 3 bases, leaving 7 bases of the junction unmatched. Germline V gene lookup returns CDR1 SGDLS and CDR2 YYNGEE. DNA for the CDR3: TGTGCCAGCAGCGCGAGGGAGGGGAGGTCCTACGAGCAGTACTTC. This translates into CASSAREGRSYEQYF. The full variable domain, its missing parts supplied by reference TRBV9 and TRBJ2-7, is DSGVTQTPKHLITATGQRVTLRCSPRSGDLSVYWYQQSLDQGLQFLIQYYNGEERAKGNILERFSAQQFPDLHSELNLSSLELGDSALYFCASSAREGRSYEQYFGPGTRLTVT.

About this clone itself: The same CDR3 can be traced to other DNA sequences in this sample. This chain joins TRBV5-4 and TRBJ1-3; D call uncertain. The CDR3 contains 15 residues. The V end was cut by 0 bases, the J end by 0 bases, with 7 bases between. Germline-derived CDR1 and CDR2 are SGHNT and YYREEE (reference sequence). CDR3 sequence reads: CASSLDSLSGNTIYF. The CDR3 nucleotides are TGTGCCAGCAGCTTGGACAGCCTCTCTGGAAACACCATATATTTT.

This chain links TRBV15 with TRBJ2-7, with TRBD2 identical over 8 bases. J lost 4 bases, V lost 4 bases, and 6 bases had no gene match. The CDR3 runs to 14 residues. Germline CDR1 and CDR2: LNHNV and YYDKDF (reference sequence). The CDR3 sequence: CATSIGRATYEQYF. As DNA, the CDR3 is TGTGCCACCAGCATCGGGAGGGCCACGTACGAGCAGTACTTC.

The genes are TRBV27 and TRBJ2-2; D is unclear. V was shortened by 2 bases and J by 0 bases, with 13 bases between the two germline ends. Germline lookup yields CDR1 MNHEY and CDR2 SMNVEV (reference sequence). The CDR3 is 17 residues long. This CDR3 is CASSLPGSAANTGELFF. The CDR3 region has the DNA TGTGCCAGCAGTTTACCCGGTTCGGCAGCGAACACCGGGGAGCTGTTTTTT.

CDR3: CASSPLGVAANTGELFF. The CDR3, as DNA: TGTGCCAGCAGTCCCCTGGGGGTAGCAGCGAACACCGGGGAGCTGTTTTTT. The chain couples TRBV28 to TRBJ2-2; D tentatively reads TRBD1 or TRBD2 (5 bases each). V gave up 5 bases and J gave up 0 bases, with 16 bases separating them. The CDR3 spans 17 residues. Germline loops: CDR1 MDHEN, CDR2 SYDVKM.